The text below deals with one T cell receptor beta chain. The data were produced by immunoSEQ multiplex PCR, yet TCRdb's version contains in-frame clones alone and is incomplete. Among around 200,000 clones listed, 80% to 85% were seen once. CDR1 PRHDT and CDR2 FYEKMQ come from the germline V gene (reference sequence). Trimming removed 1 base from V and 9 bases from J, with 7 bases in between. The CDR3 extends over 11 amino acids. This specimen belongs to a study of blood T cell repertoires in COVID-19. Turning to the study itself: The samples span acute and convalescent COVID-19 from the United States, Italy and Spain. From T cells, B-cell-depleted T cells, or PBMCs came the material, which was cDNA or gDNA.

This receptor was identified in a man aged 45-65 years with active or convalescent COVID-19. The material sequenced was peripheral blood. The chain is built from TRBV13 and TRBJ2-7; D might be TRBD2 (5 bases). The DNA of the CDR3 is TGTGCCAGCAGCTTAGCCGAGGGGCAGTACTTC. This sequence encodes CASSLAEGQYF.